Shown below are 17 T cell receptor beta chains from a single sample sequenced in a study of T cells after posttransplantation cyclophosphamide. Produced via immunoSEQ multiplex PCR; TCRdb's table is partial and in-frame only. Found here are under 3,500 clones, about 80% of them singletons; the top ten hold less than 25%. Sequencing was performed on CD8+ T cells sorted from bone marrow. These receptors were obtained from a woman aged 60-75 years in good health, CMV-negative, and a related stem cell transplant donor.

The V call is TRBV5-4, the J call TRBJ2-7; D is possibly TRBD1 (5 bases). Germline values: CDR1 SGHNT, CDR2 YYREEE (reference sequence). The CDR3 consists of 13 residues. The V and J ends lost 4 bases and 4 bases respectively, with 12 bases between them. The DNA for the CDR3 is TGTGCCAGCAGCGACAGTTTAGAATACGAGCAGTACGTC. Protein product: CASSDSLEYEQYV.

The chain joins TRBV7-9 to TRBJ2-3, with 10 bases lining up with TRBD2. This CDR3 is built from 19 residues. CDR1 is SEHNR, CDR2 FQNEAQ, per germline (reference sequence). With V trimmed by 5 bases and J by 3 bases, 17 bases remained unmatched. CDR3 sequence: CASSPSEAASGSLTDTQYF. CDR3 nucleotides: TGTGCCAGCAGCCCCAGTGAGGCCGCTAGCGGGAGCTTGACAGATACGCAGTATTTT.

This chain connects TRBV2 to TRBJ2-3; 9 positions match TRBD2. CDR1 and CDR2 (germline): SNHLY, FYNNEI. The junction had 14 bases not matched to a gene; V was cut back by 8 bases and J by 2 bases. CDR3 length: 17 residues. CDR3 coding DNA: TGTGCCAGCTCAGGTGAGGTGGCTAGCGGGACCACAGATACGCAGTATTTT. It yields the protein CASSGEVASGTTDTQYF.

The V and J genes are TRBV9 and TRBJ2-2, with a tentative D call TRBD2 (5 bases). The CDR3 consists of 14 residues. V lost 4 bases to trimming and J lost 3 bases, with 10 bases between them. Germline V gene sequence: CDR1 SGDLS, CDR2 YYNGEE. The CDR3: CASSPRVDTGELFF. The CDR3 coding sequence is TGTGCCAGCAGCCCGCGGGTCGACACCGGGGAGCTGTTTTTT. Drawing the rest from reference TRBV9 and TRBJ2-2, the complete variable domain is DSGVTQTPKHLITATGQRVTLRCSPRSGDLSVYWYQQSLDQGLQFLIQYYNGEERAKGNILERFSAQQFPDLHSELNLSSLELGDSALYFCASSPRVDTGELFFGEGSRLTVL.

The chain combines TRBV4-2 with TRBJ1-6; a possible D gene is TRBD1 (6 bases). CDR3 length: 15 amino acids. The V end lost 4 bases, the J end lost 4 bases, and 11 bases lay between the germline ends. Germline V lookup: CDR1 LGHNA, CDR2 YNFKEQ. CDR3 amino acids: CASSPWTDYNSPLHF. In nucleotides, the CDR3 is TGTGCCAGCAGCCCCTGGACAGATTATAATTCACCCCTCCACTTT.

V is TRBV11-2 and J is TRBJ1-1, with D tentatively TRBD1 (6 bases). The CDR3 contains 15 residues. V dropped 5 bases and J dropped 2 bases, with 15 bases sitting between them. Per germline, CDR1 SGHAT and CDR2 FQNNGV. This CDR3 reads CASSRKPGANTEAFF. CDR3 bases: TGTGCCAGCAGCCGTAAGCCAGGGGCCAACACTGAAGCTTTCTTT.

V and J are TRBV6-6 and TRBJ1-2; D gene ambiguous. The CDR3 runs to 12 residues. V lost 7 bases to trimming and J lost 5 bases, with 11 bases between them. CDR1 and CDR2 (germline): MNHNY, SVGAGI (reference sequence). DNA of the CDR3: TGTGCCAGCACACCAGATACATATGGCTACACCTTC. As protein: CASTPDTYGYTF.

The CDR3 spells CASSLGLAGGPPYTQYF. The DNA of the CDR3 is TGTGCCAGCAGCCTGGGACTAGCGGGGGGGCCGCCTTATACGCAGTATTTT. This rearrangement joins TRBV7-9 to TRBJ2-3; 16 bases fit TRBD2. Germline CDR1 reads SEHNR; CDR2 reads FQNEAQ (reference sequence). The ends lost 5 bases at V and 7 bases at J; junction bases unmatched: 9. The CDR3 has 17 residues. The full variable domain, its missing parts supplied by reference TRBV7-9 and TRBJ2-3, is DTGVSQNPRHKITKRGQNVTFRCDPISEHNRLYWYRQTLGQGPEFLTYFQNEAQLEKSRLLSDRFSAERPKGSFSTLEIQRTEQGDSAMYLCASSLGLAGGPPYTQYFGPGTRLTVL.

This chain links TRBV4-3 with TRBJ2-2; TRBD2 might be the D (5 bases). V was pared by 1 base and J by 3 bases, with 6 bases between. This CDR3 is 14 amino acids long. CDR1 is LGHNA and CDR2 is YSLEER in the germline V gene. The CDR3 reads CASSQGGDTGELFF. Written as DNA, the CDR3 is TGCGCCAGCAGCCAAGGGGGAGACACCGGGGAGCTGTTTTTT.

The V and J genes are TRBV5-5 and TRBJ1-6; D uncertain. The CDR3 extends over 14 amino acids. V lost 2 bases and J 12 bases, leaving 15 bases between the germline ends. Germline V gene data show CDR1 as SGHKS and CDR2 as YYEKEE (reference sequence). The CDR3 loop is CASSFRDSGGPLHF. The CDR3 nucleotides are TGTGCCAGCAGCTTCAGAGACTCTGGTGGACCCCTCCACTTT.

This chain links TRBV28 with TRBJ2-1; 13 bases line up with TRBD2. J gave up 9 bases and V 3 bases, and 8 bases lay outside the gene matches. Germline CDR1 is MDHEN and CDR2 is SYDVKM. This CDR3 contains 16 residues. This chain's CDR3 is CASSFLLAGGPGEQFF. Written as DNA, the CDR3 is TGTGCCAGCAGTTTTCTACTAGCGGGAGGGCCCGGTGAGCAGTTCTTC.

DNA for the CDR3: TGTGCCAGCAGATTCTCGGGACTAGCGGGGGGATACAATGAGCAGTTCTTC. Protein sequence: CASRFSGLAGGYNEQFF. This sequence joins TRBV27 and TRBJ2-1, with TRBD2 matching 15 bases. The germline V gene has CDR1 MNHEY and CDR2 SMNVEV (reference sequence). V lost 6 bases to trimming and J lost 4 bases; unmatched junction nucleotides: 7. The CDR3 spans 17 residues.

The rearrangement uses TRBV29-1 and TRBJ2-2; a weak D match, TRBD2 (5 bases). Germline-derived CDR1 and CDR2 are SQVTM and ANQGSEA. Trimming left V 4 bases short and J 6 bases short, with 9 bases between. CDR3 length: 12 residues. The CDR3: CSVGGQPGELFF. CDR3 DNA sequence: TGCAGCGTTGGAGGGCAGCCCGGGGAGCTGTTTTTT.

V usage is TRBV4-2 and J usage is TRBJ2-1, with D maybe TRBD2 (5 bases). V lost 0 bases and J 7 bases, leaving 16 bases between the germline ends. Germline loops: CDR1 LGHNA, CDR2 YNFKEQ. The CDR3 extends over 16 amino acids. Here the CDR3 reads CASSQEIASLWNEQFF. The CDR3, as DNA: TGTGCCAGCAGCCAAGAGATAGCTAGCCTCTGGAATGAGCAGTTCTTC.

The rearrangement joins TRBV15 to TRBJ1-3; TRBD1 aligns across 8 bases. V lost 5 bases and J lost 1; bases outside the gene matches: 7. CDR3 length equals 16 residues. Germline CDR1 is LNHNV and CDR2 is YYDKDF (reference sequence). As DNA, the CDR3 is TGTGCCACCAGCCACGTCCAGGGGGCTTCTGGAAACACCATATATTTT. It specifies CATSHVQGASGNTIYF.

The chain carries TRBV28 and TRBJ1-4, with 10 bases aligning to TRBD1. In germline, CDR1 is MDHEN, CDR2 SYDVKM. The CDR3 spans 18 residues. The ends lost 6 bases at V and 3 bases at J; junction bases unmatched: 13. The CDR3 DNA reads TGTGCCAGCAGAAGGGACAGGGGCTTTCTCAACTCTAATGAAAAACTGTTTTTT. As protein: CASRRDRGFLNSNEKLFF.

The chain joins TRBV9 to TRBJ2-1, with 11 bases fitting TRBD1. Germline lookup yields CDR1 SGDLS and CDR2 YYNGEE. The CDR3 contains 14 residues. V shed 4 bases and J 9 bases; nucleotides not matched to a gene: 6. Here the CDR3 DNA reads TGTGCCAGCAGCTTGGGACAGGGGGACAGTGAGCAGTTCTTC. It specifies CASSLGQGDSEQFF.